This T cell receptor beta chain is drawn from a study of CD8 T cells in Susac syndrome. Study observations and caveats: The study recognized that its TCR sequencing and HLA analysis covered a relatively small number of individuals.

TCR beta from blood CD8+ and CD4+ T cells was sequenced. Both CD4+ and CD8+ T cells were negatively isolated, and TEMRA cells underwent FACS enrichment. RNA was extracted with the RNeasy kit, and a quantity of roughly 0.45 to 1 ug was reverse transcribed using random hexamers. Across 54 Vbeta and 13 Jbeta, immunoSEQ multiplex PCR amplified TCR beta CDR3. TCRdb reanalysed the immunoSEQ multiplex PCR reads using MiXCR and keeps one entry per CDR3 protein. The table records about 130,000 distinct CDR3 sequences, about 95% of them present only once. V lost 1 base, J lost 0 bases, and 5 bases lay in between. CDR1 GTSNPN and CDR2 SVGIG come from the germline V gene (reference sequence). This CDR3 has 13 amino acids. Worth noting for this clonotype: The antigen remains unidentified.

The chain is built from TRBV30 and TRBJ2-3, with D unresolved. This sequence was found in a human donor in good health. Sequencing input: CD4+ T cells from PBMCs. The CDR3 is CAWSAESTDTQYF. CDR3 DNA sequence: TGTGCCTGGAGTGCGGAGAGCACAGATACGCAGTATTTT.